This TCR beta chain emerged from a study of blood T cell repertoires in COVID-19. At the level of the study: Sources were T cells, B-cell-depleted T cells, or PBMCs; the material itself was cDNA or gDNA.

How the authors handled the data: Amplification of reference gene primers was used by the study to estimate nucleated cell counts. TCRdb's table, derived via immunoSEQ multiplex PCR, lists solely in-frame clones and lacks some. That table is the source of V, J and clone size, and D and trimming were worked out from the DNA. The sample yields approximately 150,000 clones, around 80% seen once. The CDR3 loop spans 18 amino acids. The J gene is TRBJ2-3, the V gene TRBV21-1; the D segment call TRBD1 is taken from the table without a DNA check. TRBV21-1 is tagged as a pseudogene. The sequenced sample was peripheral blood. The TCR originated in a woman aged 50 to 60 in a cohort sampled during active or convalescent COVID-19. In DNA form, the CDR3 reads TGTGCCAGCAGCAGACCCTTACAGGTCTGGCCAAGCACAGATACGCAGTATTTT. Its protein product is CASSRPLQVWPSTDTQYF.